This T cell receptor (beta chain) was captured by sequencing in a study of identical twins (dated by TCRdb to about 2016). In the study overall: To test whether fetal clonotypes persist, the study used deep sequencing on TCR alpha and beta repertoires from monozygotic twins, unrelated adults of various ages, and cord blood. To rule out contamination, replicate twin experiments were performed at different times with different library preparation protocols. Results and caveats for the whole study, not just this receptor: In monozygotic twins, out-of-frame TCR alpha sharing was systematically underestimated by recombination models, although the models agreed with sharing between unrelated individuals. Because the same donors could not be followed over many years, conclusions were based on cross-sectional statistical analysis. Fewer insertions were carried by abundant cord blood beta clonotypes, a similar but weaker trend appeared in young adult naive repertoires, and no such trend appeared in memory repertoires. Out-of-frame TCR alpha sequences shared between twins showed an excess of low generation-probability sequences compared with coincidental sharing between unrelated individuals. The excess sharing between twins in beta out-of-frame sequences was weaker because fewer shared sequences reduced the signal-to-noise ratio. Invariant T cells such as MAIT and iNKT could partly confound zero-insertion analyses, though diverse VJ usage argued against this for most clonotypes.

All donors were healthy Caucasians. Miltenyi CD45RO+ enrichment and human naive T-cell isolation kits were used to isolate memory (CD45RO+) and naive T cells from PBMC. This clonotype was picked up many times. The clone's antigen remains unknown. Base qualities are not at hand, and no much larger clone is one base apart. The germline ends are 25 bases apart after V is trimmed by 7 bases and J by 15 bases. In the germline V gene, CDR1 corresponds to SGHVS and CDR2 to FQNEAQ. From cysteine to phenylalanine, the CDR3 is 14 amino acids long. This entry keeps only the CDR3 DNA: 42 bases, framed from base 1. Libraries were built with 5' RACE. Sequencing took place on an Illumina HiSeq 2000. Template switching introduced a universal primer binding site; the final cDNA contained a unique molecular identifier, enabling accurate counting of TCR cDNA molecules. Specific primers in the conserved constant-segment region were used to synthesize first-strand cDNA for the TCR alpha and beta chains. To control for contamination, every cDNA library was double barcoded, receiving both a SMART-Mk sample barcode and Illumina barcodes. TruSeq adapter sequences, together with Illumina sample barcodes, were added in two successive PCR steps. Sequencing of the TCR alpha and beta cDNA libraries was done on the Illumina HiSeq platform using custom primers. On the authors' methods: MiGEC processed the raw reads to extract unique molecular identifiers, while MiXCR was used to determine the CDR3 positions. Recombination models were inferred per individual with the repgenHMM and IGoR tools using an EM algorithm. The analysis of shared clonotypes was done with the tcR package in R, with sharing normalized by the product of cloneset sizes. Out-of-frame nonproductive sequences were analyzed to study raw recombination free of thymic and clonal selection effects. In-frame beta chains were kept once TCRdb had trimmed the public reads at Q25 with fastp and called clones with MiXCR. Each CDR3 protein appears once, grouped with its most common genes and DNA. TCRdb assigned the V and J calls; the authors' analysis was not used. The sample includes approximately 150,000 distinct CDR3 sequences, with around 3.5% observed a single time. The ten top clones hold 8.1% of the sample.

The sequencing input was memory T cells sorted from blood. According to the study, the label for this sample's cell subset or site signals: CD45RO+ enriched T cells. This sequence was found in a man aged 18 to 30 in good health. The receptor chain draws on TRBV7-8 and TRBJ2-1, with a tentative D gene TRBD2 over 6 matching bases. CDR3 sequence: CASTLEGSGSLPFF. The DNA is as follows: TGTGCCAGCACCCTAGAGGGGTCCGGGAGCTTGCCGTTCTTC.